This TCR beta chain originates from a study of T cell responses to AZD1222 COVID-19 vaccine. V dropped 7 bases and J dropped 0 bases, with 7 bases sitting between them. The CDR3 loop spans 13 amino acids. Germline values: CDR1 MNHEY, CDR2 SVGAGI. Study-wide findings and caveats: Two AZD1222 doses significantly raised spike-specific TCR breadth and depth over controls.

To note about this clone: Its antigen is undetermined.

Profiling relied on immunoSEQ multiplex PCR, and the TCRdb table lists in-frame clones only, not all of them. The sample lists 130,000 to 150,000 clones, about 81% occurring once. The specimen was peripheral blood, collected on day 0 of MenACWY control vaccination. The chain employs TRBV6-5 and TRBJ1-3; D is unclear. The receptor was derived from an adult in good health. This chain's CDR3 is CASTGVSGNTIYF. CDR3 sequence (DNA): TGTGCCAGCACCGGGGTCTCTGGAAACACCATATATTTT.